This passage covers 31 T cell receptor beta chains from one sample sequenced in a study of Ad26.COV2.S vaccination and SARS-CoV-2 variants. The method was immunoSEQ multiplex PCR; TCRdb's version includes in-frame clones alone and lacks a portion of them. The sample lists approximately 420,000 clones, roughly 88% occurring once. Specified treatment: 19 received Ad26.COV2.S at low or high dose, single or two shots; 5 received placebo; per-sample allocation not given. Day 63 following the first vaccine or placebo injection was when the samples were taken. Sequenced material: peripheral blood, taken in a trial of Ad26.COV2.S vaccine versus placebo. Every receptor here comes from a person aged 18-65 years who received the Ad26.COV2.S COVID-19 vaccine or a placebo.

The V gene is TRBV5-1, the J gene TRBJ2-6; maybe TRBD1 (6 bases). V lost 6 bases and J 3 bases, leaving 16 bases between the germline ends. The CDR3 has 16 residues. In germline, CDR1 is SGHRS, CDR2 YFSETQ. The CDR3 bases are TGCGCCAGCACCGGTAACAGGGCTGATGGGGCCAACGTCCTGACTTTC. This codes for CASTGNRADGANVLTF.

The chain joins TRBV10-3 to TRBJ2-2, with a weak D call TRBD2 (7 bases). Per the germline V gene, CDR1 is ENHRY and CDR2 is SYGVKD. Trimming left V 6 bases short and J 0 bases short, with 17 bases between. The CDR3 extends over 17 amino acids. In nucleotides, the CDR3 is TGTGCCATCAGCGGTAGGGGGGGTGTATCGAACACCGGGGAGCTGTTTTTT. Translation gives CAISGRGGVSNTGELFF.

The chain has TRBV7-9 and TRBJ2-5; 8 nucleotides line up with TRBD2. J lost 1 base, V lost 6 bases, and 7 bases had no gene match. The germline V gene encodes CDR1 SEHNR and CDR2 FQNEAQ (reference sequence). This CDR3 is 15 amino acids long. This chain's CDR3 is CASSRPGGTQETQYF. CDR3 in DNA: TGTGCCAGCAGTCGACCGGGGGGGACCCAAGAGACCCAGTACTTC.

The chain couples TRBV7-6 to TRBJ2-3, with D perhaps TRBD1 or TRBD2 (5 bases each). This CDR3 has 13 amino acids. The germline V gene has CDR1 SGHVS and CDR2 FNYEAQ. Trimming stripped 0 bases from V and 4 bases from J, with 5 bases between. The CDR3 coding sequence is TGTGCCAGCAGCTTAGCGGGGGCAGATACGCAGTATTTT. Its translation: CASSLAGADTQYF.

The CDR3 nucleotides are TGTGCCTCTTCTAAGACACCAACTAATGAAAAACTGTTTTTT. Encoded protein: CASSKTPTNEKLFF. The chain recombines TRBV30 with TRBJ1-4; D is uncertain. Germline V gene lookup returns CDR1 GTSNPN and CDR2 SVGIG (reference sequence). V gave up 7 bases and J gave up 0 bases, with 12 bases separating them. The CDR3 runs 14 residues.

The V call is TRBV15, the J call TRBJ1-2; D is uncertain. V was trimmed by 6 bases and J by 1 base, leaving 12 bases between them. Per the germline V gene, CDR1 is LNHNV and CDR2 is YYDKDF (reference sequence). CDR3 length equals 14 residues. The CDR3 protein is CATRPTAGNYGYTF. In nucleotides, the CDR3 is TGTGCCACCAGACCAACAGCCGGTAACTATGGCTACACCTTC.

The chain is built from TRBV7-9 and TRBJ1-5, with TRBD1 matching 9 bases. Germline V lookup: CDR1 SEHNR, CDR2 FQNEAQ (reference sequence). The V segment lost 5 bases and the J segment 4 bases; nucleotides outside the gene matches: 6. CDR3 length equals 15 residues. The CDR3, as DNA: TGTGCCAGCAGCCCGCCGGGACAGGGTAATCAGCCCCAGCATTTT. Residues: CASSPPGQGNQPQHF.

As to this clone: Other DNA sequences in this specimen translate into the identical CDR3. J is TRBJ1-4 and V is TRBV4-1, with TRBD1 identical over 8 bases. CDR3 length: 14 residues. Unmatched junction bases numbered 1, after V lost 3 bases and J lost 4 bases. The V gene's germline CDR1 is MGHRA and CDR2 YSYEKL. This chain's CDR3 is CASSQGTGNEKLFF. The DNA of the CDR3 is TGCGCCAGCAGCCAGGGGACAGGTAATGAAAAACTGTTTTTT.

The V and J genes are TRBV21-1 and TRBJ2-2; TRBD2, the table's D call, was not compared with the DNA. TRBV21-1 is a known pseudogene. The CDR3 totals 16 residues. CDR3 in DNA: TGTGCCAGCAGCAAAATTGCTAGCGGAGGCACCGGGGAGCTGTTTTTT. Translating it yields CASSKIASGGTGELFF.

The chain joins TRBV30 to TRBJ1-1, with TRBD1 identical over 7 bases. Germline V gene sequence: CDR1 GTSNPN, CDR2 SVGIG (reference sequence). This CDR3 contains 17 residues. The J segment lost 0 bases and the V segment lost 2 bases, leaving 12 bases of the junction unmatched. In DNA form, the CDR3 reads TGTGCCTGGAGTTCTCGGGACAGCCCGTTCATGAACACTGAAGCTTTCTTT. It is translated as CAWSSRDSPFMNTEAFF. The variable domain in full, completed from reference TRBV30 and TRBJ1-1, reads SQTIHQWPATLVQPVGSPLSLECTVEGTSNPNLYWYRQAAGRGLQLLFYSVGIGQISSEVPQNLSASRPQDRQFILSSKKLLLSDSGFYLCAWSSRDSPFMNTEAFFGQGTRLTVV.

The CDR3 coding sequence is TGTGCCAGCAGTGAAGAGACCTTCAATCAGCCCCAGCATTTT. Its translation: CASSEETFNQPQHF. This chain uses TRBV2 with TRBJ1-5; D call uncertain. Trimming pared 1 base from V and 3 bases from J, leaving 7 bases between. CDR1 is SNHLY, CDR2 FYNNEI, per germline. The CDR3 is made up of 14 amino acids.

This clone was detected only once. The gene calls are TRBV19 and TRBJ2-2; D call uncertain. Germline values: CDR1 LNHDA, CDR2 SQIVND (reference sequence). The CDR3 is 14 residues long. Trimming cost V 3 bases and J 2 bases, with 7 bases left between them. The chain's CDR3 is CASSITVNTGELFF. The CDR3 DNA follows: TGTGCCAGTAGTATTACAGTAAACACCGGGGAGCTGTTTTTT. The whole variable domain, filled in from reference TRBV19 and TRBJ2-2, reads DGGITQSPKYLFRKEGQNVTLSCEQNLNHDAMYWYRQDPGQGLRLIYYSQIVNDFQKGDIAEGYSVSREKKESFPLTVTSAQKNPTAFYLCASSITVNTGELFFGEGSRLTVL.

The gene calls are TRBV7-8 and TRBJ2-3, with 8 bases aligning to TRBD2. The CDR3 runs to 16 residues. Germline V CDR1 and CDR2: SGHVS, FQNEAQ. V lost 2 bases to trimming and J lost 5 bases; unmatched junction nucleotides: 9. Here the CDR3 DNA reads TGTGCCAGCAGCTTAACGGCTGCGGGGGGCATAGATACGCAGTATTTT. Amino acids: CASSLTAAGGIDTQYF.

This clone occurred a few times. The J gene is TRBJ1-6, the V gene TRBV5-4, with unresolved D. CDR3 length equals 15 residues. Trimming took off 2 bases at V and 0 bases at J, with 6 bases between the two ends. Germline CDR1 SGHNT, CDR2 YYREEE (reference sequence). The CDR3 here is CASSFWSSYNSPLHF. CDR3 nucleotide sequence: TGTGCCAGCAGCTTCTGGAGCTCCTATAATTCACCCCTCCACTTT.

The chain recombines TRBV7-2 with TRBJ2-5; no clear D. V shed 3 bases and J shed 1 base, with 12 bases lying between them. The CDR3 runs 15 residues. Per germline, CDR1 SGHTA and CDR2 FQGNSA. This CDR3 reads CASSLGFGTQETQYF. The CDR3 coding sequence is TGTGCCAGCAGCTTGGGGTTTGGCACCCAAGAGACCCAGTACTTC.

The chain employs TRBV7-9 and TRBJ1-4; the D is unclear. V lost 1 base and J 10 bases, leaving 7 bases between the germline ends. Germline values: CDR1 SEHNR, CDR2 FQNEAQ (reference sequence). The CDR3 runs 12 residues. This CDR3 is CASSLGDLKLFF. CDR3 DNA sequence: TGTGCCAGCAGCTTAGGAGACCTAAAACTGTTTTTT. The full variable domain, rest sourced from reference TRBV7-9 and TRBJ1-4, is DTGVSQNPRHKITKRGQNVTFRCDPISEHNRLYWYRQTLGQGPEFLTYFQNEAQLEKSRLLSDRFSAERPKGSFSTLEIQRTEQGDSAMYLCASSLGDLKLFFGSGTQLSVL.

V gene TRBV12-3 or TRBV12-4 combines with J gene TRBJ1-1; D unclear. This CDR3 contains 11 residues. V lost 7 bases and J 6 bases, leaving 9 bases between the germline ends. The CDR3 here is CASTPAPEAFF. Here the CDR3 DNA reads TGTGCCAGCACCCCAGCCCCTGAAGCTTTCTTT.

The chain couples TRBV4-3 to TRBJ2-3; D is uncertain. The length of the CDR3 is 16 residues. Trimming took 1 base from V and 2 from J, leaving 13 bases between them. Germline CDR1 is LGHNA and CDR2 is YSLEER. The CDR3 coding sequence is TGCGCCAGCAGCCAAGTTACCTTCCACTCCACAGATACGCAGTATTTT. This sequence encodes CASSQVTFHSTDTQYF.

The chain couples TRBV4-1 to TRBJ2-7; possibly TRBD2 for D (7 bases). Germline V lookup: CDR1 MGHRA, CDR2 YSYEKL. V lost 4 bases to trimming and J lost 3 bases, with 16 bases between them. The CDR3 spans 15 residues. This CDR3 is CASSPTGGHFYEQYF. Written as DNA, the CDR3 is TGCGCCAGCAGCCCTACGGGGGGACACTTCTACGAGCAGTACTTC.

The chain recombines TRBV28 with TRBJ2-7; 7 bases are a match to TRBD1. Germline values: CDR1 MDHEN, CDR2 SYDVKM. CDR3 size: 14 residues. Written as DNA, the CDR3 is TGTGCTACCAACCGGGACAGAAGAACCTACGAGCAGTACTTC. Encoded protein: CATNRDRRTYEQYF.

The chain combines TRBV9 with TRBJ2-3; D is uncertain. CDR1 is SGDLS, CDR2 YYNGEE, per germline. The V end was cut by 0 bases, the J end by 2 bases, with 7 bases between. The CDR3 contains 14 residues. As DNA, the CDR3 is TGTGCCAGCAGCGTAGAGGGCACCACAGATACGCAGTATTTT. Its translation is CASSVEGTTDTQYF.

This chain connects TRBV21-1 to TRBJ1-1. TRBV21-1 is a pseudogene locus. CDR3 length: 15 amino acids. The CDR3 coding sequence is TGTGCCAGCAGCAAACTACGGGGGGGTAGGACTGAAGCTTTCTTT. This codes for CASSKLRGGRTEAFF.

The chain uses TRBV19 and TRBJ1-2; 12 bases agree with TRBD1. J was trimmed by 4 bases and V by 3 bases; bases with no gene match: 6. Germline CDR1 LNHDA, CDR2 SQIVND (reference sequence). The CDR3 totals 16 residues. The CDR3 loop reads CASSIMMGQGAYGYTF. DNA for the CDR3: TGTGCCAGTAGTATTATGATGGGACAGGGGGCCTATGGCTACACCTTC.

The chain carries TRBV5-4 and TRBJ1-6; tentative D call: TRBD1 (5 bases). CDR3 length equals 17 residues. Looked up from germline, CDR1 is SGHNT and CDR2 is YYREEE (reference sequence). Trimming took 0 bases from V and 6 from J, leaving 16 bases between them. CDR3 DNA: TGTGCCAGCAGCTTGGATGCGGGGGGAAGGGGTAATTCACCCCTCCACTTT. Encoded protein: CASSLDAGGRGNSPLHF.

The V and J genes are TRBV9 and TRBJ1-1; D may be TRBD1 (6 bases). Germline CDR1 is SGDLS and CDR2 is YYNGEE. This CDR3 is 16 amino acids long. Trimming removed 0 bases from V and 7 bases from J, with 19 bases in between. The CDR3 here is CASSVAELGDKHEAFF. CDR3 DNA: TGTGCCAGCAGCGTAGCAGAGTTGGGGGACAAACATGAAGCTTTCTTT.

The genes are TRBV21-1 and TRBJ2-1; the D call in the table, TRBD1, was not verified against the DNA. TRBV21-1 is a pseudogene segment. The CDR3 is 22 amino acids. DNA for the CDR3: TGTGCCAGCAGCAAAGTAATCGGTGGGGGACAGGGGGCGGGTAGGTCCTACAATGAGCAGTTCTTC. Translated, it gives CASSKVIGGGQGAGRSYNEQFF.

This sequence joins TRBV27 and TRBJ1-5; D is ambiguous. Germline V CDR1 and CDR2: MNHEY, SMNVEV (reference sequence). Deletions cut 6 bases from V and 4 bases from J, with 13 bases between. CDR3 length: 14 residues. This chain's CDR3 is CASSHQPRNQPQHF. CDR3 in DNA: TGTGCCAGCAGCCACCAGCCTAGAAATCAGCCCCAGCATTTT.

This chain links TRBV4-3 with TRBJ1-6; D unresolved. The CDR3 totals 14 residues. Germline V CDR1 and CDR2: LGHNA, YSLEER. Trimming shortened V by 1 base and J by 7 bases, and 8 bases separated the two germline ends. The CDR3 DNA is TGCGCCAGCAGCCAAGGCGGGAAGAATTCACCCCTCCACTTT. Translating it yields CASSQGGKNSPLHF.

The chain employs TRBV2 and TRBJ2-2; 12 positions agree with TRBD2. There are 15 residues in the CDR3. The junction had 4 bases not matched to a gene; V was cut back by 6 bases and J by 5 bases. Germline V gives CDR1 SNHLY, CDR2 FYNNEI. CDR3 nucleotide sequence: TGTGCCAGCAGGGCAACTAGCGGGGGGACCGGGGAGCTGTTTTTT. Encoded protein: CASRATSGGTGELFF.

This chain joins TRBV30 and TRBJ1-3, with D hard to call. V lost 0 bases and J lost 0, with 9 bases in between. The CDR3 runs to 15 residues. Germline-derived CDR1 and CDR2 are GTSNPN and SVGIG (reference sequence). The CDR3 nucleotides read TGTGCCTGGAGTGTAGCGGCGTTCTCTGGAAACACCATATATTTT. Its translation: CAWSVAAFSGNTIYF.

This clone was seen once. V gene TRBV5-6 combines with J gene TRBJ1-3; 7 positions match TRBD1. The germline V gene has CDR1 SGHDT and CDR2 YYEEEE. V shed 4 bases and J 7 bases; nucleotides not matched to a gene: 8. This CDR3 spans 14 amino acids. CDR3 amino acids: CASSDGQVVNTIYF. For the CDR3, the DNA is TGTGCCAGCAGCGACGGACAGGTCGTGAACACCATATATTTT.